This T cell receptor (beta chain) was recovered during a study of T-cell memory formation after mild COVID-19. Study-level information: There were largely donor-specific TCR clusters. Study results and limitations: CD8+ contracting clones occupied EMRA, while CD4+ ones occupied mainly CM and EM. Cross-reactive memory apparently joined, as some responding clones appeared in pre-infection memory.

CDR3 length: 12 residues. CDR1 and CDR2 (germline): GTSNPN, SVGIG (reference sequence). V lost 0 bases and J lost 6, with 6 bases in between. The authors produced TCR alpha and TCR beta cDNA libraries with sample barcodes and UMIs by 5'RACE using constant-segment primers. TCRdb passed the 5' RACE reads through MiXCR, listing each CDR3 protein once. The profile covers roughly 200,000 distinct CDR3 sequences, with over 9% appearing a single time and roughly 3.5% taken by the ten largest. This clonotype was seen a handful of times. Its matching antigen is unknown. The chain carries TRBV30 and TRBJ2-1; unclear D gene. This sequence was found in a man aged 18 to 29 who had mild COVID-19 (a few samples of this study predate the infection). Cell type and time point are not known. The sample comprised PBMCs or a T cell subset sorted from them (not recorded which). The chain's CDR3 is CAWSVPPNEQFF. DNA of the CDR3: TGTGCCTGGAGTGTACCTCCCAATGAGCAGTTCTTC.